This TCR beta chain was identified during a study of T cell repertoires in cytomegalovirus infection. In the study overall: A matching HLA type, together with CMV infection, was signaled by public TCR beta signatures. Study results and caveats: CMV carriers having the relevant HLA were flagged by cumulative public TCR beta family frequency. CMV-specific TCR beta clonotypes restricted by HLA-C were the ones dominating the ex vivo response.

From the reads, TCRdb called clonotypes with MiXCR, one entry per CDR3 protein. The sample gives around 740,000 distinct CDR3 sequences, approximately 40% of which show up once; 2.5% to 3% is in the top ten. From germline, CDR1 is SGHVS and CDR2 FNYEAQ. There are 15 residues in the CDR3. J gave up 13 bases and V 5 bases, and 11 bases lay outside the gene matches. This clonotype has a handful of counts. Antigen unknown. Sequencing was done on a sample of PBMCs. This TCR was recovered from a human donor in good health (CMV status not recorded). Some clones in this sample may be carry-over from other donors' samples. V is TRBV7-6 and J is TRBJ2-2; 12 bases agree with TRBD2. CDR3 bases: TGTGCCAGCAGCCCCACGACTAGCGGGAGCTATAGGCTGTTTTTT. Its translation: CASSPTTSGSYRLFF.